The entry that follows covers one T cell receptor (beta chain) sequence. The target antigen is unknown. This entry is derived from a study of breast tumors, draining lymph nodes, adjacent tissues. The study's findings and limits: Compared with lymph nodes, tumors were less diverse; compared with nontumor tissue, more.

V was trimmed by 4 bases and J by 7 bases, leaving 14 bases between them. This CDR3 has 13 amino acids. Germline-derived CDR1 and CDR2 are SGHNT and YYREEE (reference sequence). TCRdb recomputed calls from the multiplex PCR reads with MiXCR, one row per CDR3 protein. The table shows 60,000 to 75,000 distinct CDR3 sequences, with approximately 57% occurring only once. Sequences were obtained from breast tumor tissue. The chain has TRBV5-4 and TRBJ2-5; D is possibly TRBD2 (6 bases). The origin of this receptor is a female donor with breast cancer. Some clones in this sample may be carry-over from other donors' samples. The DNA of the CDR3 is TGTGCCAGCAGCGGGTCCAGGAGGGCGACCCAGTACTTC. Translated, it gives CASSGSRRATQYF.